A single sample gave rise to the 8 T cell receptor beta chains below, sequenced in a study of early T cells in non-severe SARS-CoV-2 infection. TCRdb reprocessed the 5' RACE reads with MiXCR, giving one entry per CDR3 protein. Of more than 70,000 distinct CDR3 sequences detected, roughly 15% appear once; the ten largest clones hold about an eighth. The sequencing input was whole blood. Receptors originate from an adult who was a healthcare worker with PCR-confirmed SARS-CoV-2 infection or an uninfected control (not recorded which).

This clonotype was detected ten times or more. The V gene is TRBV20-1, the J gene TRBJ2-7; perhaps TRBD1 as D (5 bases). V was trimmed by 3 bases and J by 3 bases, leaving 12 bases between them. This CDR3 is built from 13 residues. Germline V gene sequence: CDR1 DFQATT, CDR2 SNEGSKA (reference sequence). CDR3: CSAREGVDYEQYF. The DNA of the CDR3 is TGCAGTGCTAGGGAAGGGGTCGACTACGAGCAGTACTTC.

The sample holds a few counts of this clonotype. In DNA form, the CDR3 reads TGTGCCAGCAGCTTAGCCGGGACTAGCGGTTACAATGAGCAGTTCTTC. As protein: CASSLAGTSGYNEQFF. The V gene is TRBV7-2, the J gene TRBJ2-1, with TRBD2 identical over 11 bases. The V gene's germline CDR1 is SGHTA and CDR2 FQGNSA. This CDR3 has 16 amino acids. V gave up 0 bases and J gave up 4 bases; unmatched junction bases: 2.

This clonotype was observed a few times. The chain uses TRBV29-1 and TRBJ1-2; D ambiguous. This CDR3 has 13 residues. Trimming took off 4 bases at V and 0 bases at J, with 9 bases between the two ends. From germline, CDR1 is SQVTM and CDR2 ANQGSEA. The CDR3 loop reads CSVGGRANYGYTF. Written as DNA, the CDR3 is TGCAGCGTTGGGGGTCGTGCTAACTATGGCTACACCTTC.

The chain recombines TRBV3-1 with TRBJ1-6; D gene unclear. This CDR3 has 15 amino acids. The ends were cut back, 4 bases at V and 5 bases at J, with 12 bases in the middle. Per germline, CDR1 LGHDT and CDR2 YNNKEL (reference sequence). The CDR3 sequence is CASSLGTSNNSPLHF. Here the CDR3 DNA reads TGTGCCAGCAGCCTCGGAACTTCCAATAATTCACCCCTCCACTTT.

This clonotype was counted ten times or more. The rearrangement uses TRBV7-9 and TRBJ2-3, with 8 bases aligning to TRBD2. Germline lookup yields CDR1 SEHNR and CDR2 FQNEAQ (reference sequence). This CDR3 spans 13 amino acids. The junction had 2 bases not matched to a gene; V was cut back by 5 bases and J by 4 bases. Here the CDR3 DNA reads TGTGCCAGCAGCCGGGGGGGGCCAGATACGCAGTATTTT. This sequence encodes CASSRGGPDTQYF.

V usage is TRBV6-1 and J usage is TRBJ2-7; maybe TRBD1 (5 bases). From germline, CDR1 is MNHNS and CDR2 SASEGT. Trimming took 1 base from V and 3 from J, leaving 10 bases between them. The CDR3 is 14 residues long. CDR3 DNA: TGTGCCAGCAGTGAAGTGGGGCAGGGCTACGAGCAGTACTTC. Amino acids: CASSEVGQGYEQYF.

This clonotype was detected once. V is TRBV6-2 or TRBV6-3 and J is TRBJ2-7; 13 nucleotides match TRBD2. The germline CDR1 and CDR2 sequences are MNHEY and SVGEGT. This CDR3 comprises 17 residues. V was clipped by 5 bases and J by 2 bases; unmatched bases: 9. As DNA, the CDR3 is TGTGCCAGCAGTCAAAGACTAGCGGGGGGCGTCACCTACGAGCAGTACTTC. It codes for CASSQRLAGGVTYEQYF.

There are a few counts of this clonotype. The J gene is TRBJ1-2, the V gene TRBV6-1; no clear D. This CDR3 has 11 amino acids. V was clipped by 2 bases and J by 3 bases, with 1 base between them. Germline loops: CDR1 MNHNS, CDR2 SASEGT. DNA for the CDR3: TGTGCCAGCAGTGAACACTATGGCTACACCTTC. Amino acid sequence: CASSEHYGYTF.